A selection of T cell receptor beta chains follows, all from one sample in a study of T-cell memory formation after mild COVID-19. TCRdb independently ran MiXCR on the 5' RACE reads; one entry per CDR3 protein. The sample has 550,000 to 600,000 distinct CDR3 sequences, 17% seen once. The source material was PBMCs or a T cell subset sorted from them (not recorded which). The receptor source for this set is an adult woman who had mild COVID-19 (a few samples of this study predate the infection). Cell type and time point are not known. Both conserved end residues are part of each CDR3. A D gene is named only where the DNA matches it firmly. Not all rows give a size; the values are once, few, many and, for expanded clones, a class.

j_call d_call v_call clone_size cdr3_nt cdr3_aa
TRBJ1-1 NA TRBV20-1 many TGCAGTGGGAGGACAACTGGAGGAGACACTGAAGCTTTCTTT CSGRTTGGDTEAFF
TRBJ2-5 NA TRBV7-2 few TGTGCCAGCAGCTTTCAGGGATCTACGGCAGAGACCCAGTACTTC CASSFQGSTAETQYF
TRBJ1-2 NA TRBV27 NA TGTGCCAGCAGTTTATCGGGGGCGTCGGGCTACACCTTC CASSLSGASGYTF
TRBJ2-7 NA TRBV12-3/TRBV12-4 NA TGTGCCAGCAGTTTGAGGAGGGGTACCGAGCAGTACTTC CASSLRRGTEQYF
TRBJ2-7 TRBD1 TRBV20-1 NA TGCAGTGCTAGTCCCAGTGACAGGGCGTCCTACGAGCAGTACTTC CSASPSDRASYEQYF
TRBJ2-2 TRBD2 TRBV18 NA TGTGCCAGCTCACCTCTCGGACTAGCGGCAAACACCGGGGAGCTGTTTTTT CASSPLGLAANTGELFF
TRBJ2-1 TRBD2 TRBV9 NA TGTGCCAGCAGCGCCTCACGACTAGCGGGAGGCAATGAGCAGTTCTTC CASSASRLAGGNEQFF
TRBJ2-3 NA TRBV11-3 NA TGTGCCAGCAGCTTAGAAGCGCTCCTCGTCGAAAATACGCAGTATTTT CASSLEALLVENTQYF
TRBJ1-3 NA TRBV15 few TGTGCCACCAGCAGAGTGGACCCGGGGGCCTCTGGAAACACCATATATTTT CATSRVDPGASGNTIYF
TRBJ2-1 TRBD1 TRBV24-1 few TGTGCCACCAGTGATCGACAGGGGAGGTTCGTCAATGAGCAGTTCTTC CATSDRQGRFVNEQFF
TRBJ2-5 NA TRBV4-2 NA TGTGCCAGCAGCCAAGATCAGGGGCCCCAAGAGACCCAGTACTTC CASSQDQGPQETQYF
TRBJ1-6 NA TRBV6-5 few TGTGCCAGCCTTTCCGGGACGTGGAATTCACCCCTCCACTTT CASLSGTWNSPLHF
TRBJ1-3 TRBD1 TRBV15 NA TGTGCCACCAGCAGAGATACGGGACAGTTTGGAAACACCATATATTTT CATSRDTGQFGNTIYF
TRBJ2-1 TRBD2 TRBV4-2 NA TGTGCCAGCAGCCAAGATCGACTAGCGGAGGGTCTAGAGCAGTTCTTC CASSQDRLAEGLEQFF
TRBJ2-1 NA TRBV11-3 NA TGTGCCAGCAGCTTAGGTGCGAGGGCCCCCTACAATGAGCAGTTCTTC CASSLGARAPYNEQFF
TRBJ2-3 TRBD2 TRBV5-1 NA TGCGCCAGCAGCCACCAGGGACTAGCGGGGGTGGCAGATACGCAGTATTTT CASSHQGLAGVADTQYF
TRBJ1-5 NA TRBV7-9 NA TGTGCCAGCAGCTCCAGCGGTGCAGGGTATAGCAATCAGCCCCAGCATTTT CASSSSGAGYSNQPQHF
TRBJ2-1 NA TRBV29-1 NA TGCAGCGTTGAAGAAGGTTGGGGAAGTGGGCACAATGAGCAGTTCTTC CSVEEGWGSGHNEQFF
TRBJ2-1 TRBD2 TRBV12-3/TRBV12-4 NA TGTGCCAGCACTCTTGGGGGGGATGAGCAGTTCTTC CASTLGGDEQFF